This T cell receptor beta chain was sequenced in a study of blood T cell repertoires in COVID-19. Study at large: Samples taken during acute and convalescent COVID-19 were collected in the United States, Italy and Spain. The analysed material was cDNA or gDNA that came from T cells, B-cell-depleted T cells, or PBMCs.

The Seattle patients joined while their infection was active and were tracked longitudinally afterward. Only a few counts were recorded for this clone. In the source study's methods: Amplifying reference gene primers gave estimates of nucleated cell counts. Sequencing was performed with immunoSEQ multiplex PCR; in TCRdb, only in-frame clones are kept and a portion is missing. V and J calls and clone size follow that table, whereas D and trimming were derived from the DNA. Of 440,000 or so clones in the sample, around nine tenths are singletons; the top ten hold less than 2%. Germline V gives CDR1 SGHNT, CDR2 YYREEE (reference sequence). Trimming left V 5 bases short and J 2 bases short, with 14 bases between. The CDR3 consists of 15 residues.

The specimen was peripheral blood. This sequence was found in a middle-aged woman with COVID-19, enrolled during active disease. The chain carries TRBV5-4 and TRBJ1-3; D is uncertain. Here the CDR3 reads CASSKDLAPGNTIYF. CDR3 nucleotides: TGTGCCAGCAGTAAAGACCTAGCCCCTGGAAACACCATATATTTT.